This TCR beta chain was obtained from a study of cytomegalovirus exposure and HLA in healthy donors. This CDR3 region has 15 residues. Per the germline V gene, CDR1 is SGDLS and CDR2 is YYNGEE. The V gene lost 4 bases and the J gene lost 5 bases, with 16 bases spanning the gap. 13 Jbeta primers and 60 Vbeta primers were used for the PCR. The repertoire was sequenced with immunoSEQ multiplex PCR; TCRdb's copy has only in-frame clones and lacks some. The sample carries under 200,000 clones, around 79% recorded once. Sequenced sample: PBMCs. The clonotype was recovered from a male donor in good health and CMV-seropositive. The gene calls are TRBV9 and TRBJ2-1; tentative D call: TRBD1 (6 bases). The CDR3 nucleotides read TGTGCCAGCAGCCTACAGGGACACGGGAACAATGAGCAGTTCTTC. It specifies CASSLQGHGNNEQFF. The complete variable domain, with remaining parts taken from reference TRBV9 and TRBJ2-1, reads DSGVTQTPKHLITATGQRVTLRCSPRSGDLSVYWYQQSLDQGLQFLIQYYNGEERAKGNILERFSAQQFPDLHSELNLSSLELGDSALYFCASSLQGHGNNEQFFGPGTRLTVL.